Each of the 22 T cell receptor beta chains below was sequenced from the same sample in a study of T cells in localized non-small cell lung cancer. Here immunoSEQ multiplex PCR was the method, and the copy in TCRdb shows in-frame clones only, minus some. Altogether around 140,000 clones are present, about 90% being singletons, with the ten largest covering over 1.5%. Sequenced here: peripheral blood, sampled before any cancer treatment. These receptors all come from a female donor of 60 years or more with stage I lung adenocarcinoma.

This clone has only one observation. This chain links TRBV9 with TRBJ1-1, with 9 nucleotides matching TRBD1. J was trimmed by 4 bases and V by 4 bases; bases with no gene match: 8. Germline V lookup: CDR1 SGDLS, CDR2 YYNGEE. The CDR3 has 15 residues. The CDR3 sequence is CASSPMETGGTEAFF. CDR3 in DNA: TGTGCCAGCAGCCCCATGGAGACAGGGGGCACTGAAGCTTTCTTT. The full variable domain, in which reference TRBV9 and TRBJ1-1 provide the parts outside the CDR3, is DSGVTQTPKHLITATGQRVTLRCSPRSGDLSVYWYQQSLDQGLQFLIQYYNGEERAKGNILERFSAQQFPDLHSELNLSSLELGDSALYFCASSPMETGGTEAFFGQGTRLTVV.

The chain uses TRBV6-1 and TRBJ1-1; TRBD1 matches 9 bases. CDR3 length equals 14 residues. Germline CDR1 MNHNS, CDR2 SASEGT. V was pared by 6 bases and J by 1 base, with 3 bases of the junction left unmatched. Here the CDR3 reads CASRGQGWNTEAFF. The CDR3 DNA is TGTGCCAGCAGGGGACAGGGCTGGAACACTGAAGCTTTCTTT.

J is TRBJ2-5 and V is TRBV9; weak D call: TRBD1 (5 bases). V dropped 0 bases and J dropped 3 bases, with 6 bases sitting between them. The CDR3 totals 13 residues. In germline, CDR1 is SGDLS, CDR2 YYNGEE. The CDR3 sequence is CASSVEGEETQYF. As DNA, the CDR3 is TGTGCCAGCAGCGTAGAAGGGGAAGAGACCCAGTACTTC. Full variable domain (outside the CDR3, taken from reference TRBV9 and TRBJ2-5): DSGVTQTPKHLITATGQRVTLRCSPRSGDLSVYWYQQSLDQGLQFLIQYYNGEERAKGNILERFSAQQFPDLHSELNLSSLELGDSALYFCASSVEGEETQYFGPGTRLLVL.

This chain uses TRBV6-1 with TRBJ1-3; D is possibly TRBD1 (5 bases). Trimming shortened V by 3 bases and J by 0 bases, and 9 bases separated the two germline ends. Germline V gene data show CDR1 as MNHNS and CDR2 as SASEGT. The CDR3 covers 15 residues. The CDR3 nucleotides are TGTGCCAGCAGTGAGGGACGGAGCTCTGGAAACACCATATATTTT. Residues: CASSEGRSSGNTIYF.

CDR3 region: CASSLKTGTEAFF. CDR3 nucleotide sequence: TGCGCCAGCAGCTTGAAGACAGGAACTGAAGCTTTCTTT. The chain uses TRBV5-1 and TRBJ1-1; D might be TRBD1 (6 bases). This CDR3 spans 13 amino acids. Germline CDR1 SGHRS, CDR2 YFSETQ. Trimming stripped 1 base from V and 5 bases from J, with 9 bases between.

This CDR3 reads CASSLSGMNTEAFF. For the CDR3, the DNA is TGTGCCAGCAGCTTATCAGGCATGAACACTGAAGCTTTCTTT. V usage is TRBV7-8 and J usage is TRBJ1-1, with D hard to call. With 2 bases removed from V and 0 bases from J, the gap between germline ends came to 7 bases. From germline, CDR1 is SGHVS and CDR2 FQNEAQ. This CDR3 comprises 14 residues.

The chain recombines TRBV7-8 with TRBJ2-1; 10 bases agree with TRBD2. The V gene's germline CDR1 is SGHVS and CDR2 FQNEAQ. This CDR3 region has 16 residues. The junction had 11 bases not matched to a gene; V was cut back by 5 bases and J by 7 bases. CDR3 coding DNA: TGTGCCAGCAGCCCCCCTCGGGCTAGCGGGAGTAATGAGCAGTTCTTC. Amino acids: CASSPPRASGSNEQFF.

This clone appeared a single time. The V and J genes are TRBV15 and TRBJ2-1; either TRBD1 or TRBD2 may fit D (5 bases each). Trimming stripped 1 base from V and 10 bases from J, with 11 bases between. In germline, CDR1 is LNHNV, CDR2 YYDKDF (reference sequence). CDR3 length: 13 amino acids. CDR3 sequence reads: CATSRVGWGEQFF. Here the CDR3 DNA reads TGTGCCACCAGCAGAGTGGGTTGGGGGGAGCAGTTCTTC.

The genes are TRBV19 and TRBJ1-3, with D unclear. CDR1 is LNHDA and CDR2 is SQIVND in the germline V gene (reference sequence). V was trimmed by 3 bases and J by 4 bases, leaving 7 bases between them. This CDR3 is 13 amino acids long. DNA of the CDR3: TGTGCCAGTAGTATCGGTTCAGGAAACACCATATATTTT. Translated: CASSIGSGNTIYF.

V usage is TRBV30 and J usage is TRBJ1-3; a weak D match, TRBD1 (5 bases). Germline V lookup: CDR1 GTSNPN, CDR2 SVGIG (reference sequence). Trimming took off 3 bases at V and 0 bases at J, with 21 bases between the two ends. This CDR3 spans 18 amino acids. The CDR3, as DNA: TGTGCCTGGAGATGGGGGGGGTCAACGCGATTCTCTGGAAACACCATATATTTT. This gives the protein CAWRWGGSTRFSGNTIYF.

The CDR3 DNA reads as TGTGCCAGCAGCCCCGGGTCGAGTCTACGGATAAGGGCGTCCTACGAGCAGTACTTC. It is translated as CASSPGSSLRIRASYEQYF. V is TRBV5-6 and J is TRBJ2-7; D uncertain. Germline V CDR1 and CDR2: SGHDT, YYEEEE. V was shortened by 4 bases and J by 1 base, with 27 bases between the two germline ends. The CDR3 spans 19 residues. The full variable domain, its missing parts supplied by reference TRBV5-6 and TRBJ2-7, is DAGVTQSPTHLIKTRGQQVTLRCSPKSGHDTVSWYQQALGQGPQFIFQYYEEEERQRGNFPDRFSGHQFPNYSSELNVNALLLGDSALYLCASSPGSSLRIRASYEQYFGPGTRLTVT.

This clone was seen once. The chain joins TRBV7-3 to TRBJ2-1; D may be TRBD2 (5 bases). The CDR3 has 16 amino acids. Trimming stripped 2 bases from V and 3 bases from J, with 14 bases between. The germline CDR1 and CDR2 sequences are SGHTA and FQGTGA. The CDR3 sequence is CASSLGSAGNYNEQFF. As DNA, the CDR3 is TGTGCCAGCAGCTTAGGTTCGGCGGGTAACTACAATGAGCAGTTCTTC.

The chain recombines TRBV18 with TRBJ2-5; D is ambiguous. CDR1 is KGHSH, CDR2 LQKENI, per germline. V was shortened by 6 bases and J by 7 bases, with 15 bases between the two germline ends. The CDR3 contains 13 residues. This CDR3 reads CASSLGLDGTQYF. CDR3 sequence (DNA): TGTGCCAGCTCTCTCGGTCTGGACGGGACCCAGTACTTC.

This chain joins TRBV5-1 and TRBJ2-2; 8 positions agree with TRBD2. Per the germline V gene, CDR1 is SGHRS and CDR2 is YFSETQ. V dropped 5 bases and J dropped 4; count of bases not matched to a gene: 4. The CDR3 extends over 14 amino acids. The CDR3 DNA sequence: TGCGCCAGCAGGACTAGCGTCACCACCGGGGAGCTGTTTTTT. It codes for CASRTSVTTGELFF.

The chain employs TRBV21-1 and TRBJ2-1; the table calls TRBD1, which could not be checked here. TRBV21-1 is designated a pseudogene. The CDR3 extends over 20 amino acids. As DNA, the CDR3 is TGTGCCAGCAGCGATCCACCCGGGACAGGGCCTCCTAGCTCCTACAATGAGCAGTTCTTC. Its protein is CASSDPPGTGPPSSYNEQFF.

V usage is TRBV28 and J usage is TRBJ1-5, with D perhaps TRBD1 (6 bases). V dropped 5 bases and J dropped 2 bases, with 13 bases sitting between them. Germline CDR1 is MDHEN and CDR2 is SYDVKM. The CDR3 totals 15 residues. The CDR3 DNA sequence: TGTGCCAGCAGTCCAACAGGGTCCCGCAATCAGCCCCAGCATTTT. Translated: CASSPTGSRNQPQHF.

This rearrangement joins TRBV27 to TRBJ1-5; D gene ambiguous. V was trimmed by 3 bases and J by 2 bases, leaving 14 bases between them. The CDR3 sequence is 16 residues long. The V gene's germline CDR1 is MNHEY and CDR2 SMNVEV (reference sequence). The CDR3 is CASSFLSAGGNQPQHF. Written as DNA, the CDR3 is TGTGCCAGCAGTTTTTTGAGCGCAGGCGGCAATCAGCCCCAGCATTTT.

The V gene is TRBV6-5, the J gene TRBJ1-2; a possible D gene is TRBD1 (5 bases). The ends were cut back, 5 bases at V and 4 bases at J, with 11 bases in the middle. Per germline, CDR1 MNHEY and CDR2 SVGAGI. The CDR3 is 13 amino acids. CDR3 in amino acids: CASSEQALYGYTF. As DNA, the CDR3 is TGTGCCAGCAGTGAACAGGCTCTCTATGGCTACACCTTC.

The V and J genes are TRBV29-1 and TRBJ2-7, with 7 nucleotides matching TRBD1. The germline CDR1 and CDR2 sequences are SQVTM and ANQGSEA. The CDR3 runs 13 residues. With V trimmed by 7 bases and J by 0 bases, 6 bases remained unmatched. The CDR3 nucleotides are TGCAGCGCAGGGACAGCGAGCTCCTACGAGCAGTACTTC. Protein product: CSAGTASSYEQYF.

This chain links TRBV6-1 with TRBJ2-5; TRBD2 matches at 9 bases. Trimming cost V 5 bases and J 1 base; bases outside gene matches: 5. The germline V gene encodes CDR1 MNHNS and CDR2 SASEGT. The length of the CDR3 is 15 residues. For the CDR3, the DNA is TGTGCCAGCAGTTTTAGCGGGAGCCCCCAAGAGACCCAGTACTTC. Translation: CASSFSGSPQETQYF.

The chain is built from TRBV5-1 and TRBJ1-2, with 11 bases fitting TRBD1. Per the germline V gene, CDR1 is SGHRS and CDR2 is YFSETQ. V shed 4 bases, J shed 5 bases, and the junction held 10 bases outside the gene matches. This CDR3 is 16 amino acids long. DNA of the CDR3: TGCGCCAGCAGCGCTACCGGGACAGGGGGACGGTATGGCTACACCTTC. It specifies CASSATGTGGRYGYTF.

The chain carries TRBV9 and TRBJ2-7; TRBD2 might be the D (6 bases). This CDR3 comprises 15 residues. CDR1 and CDR2 (germline): SGDLS, YYNGEE. Trimming took off 3 bases at V and 6 bases at J, with 19 bases between the two ends. CDR3 coding DNA: TGTGCCAGCAGCGCCTCTAGCGCCCCTAATGCCGAGCAGTACTTC. Translating gives CASSASSAPNAEQYF.